A selection of T cell receptor beta chains follows, all from one sample in a study of blood T cell repertoires in COVID-19. Generated by immunoSEQ multiplex PCR, the TCRdb table keeps only in-frame clones and is missing some. The sample comprises about 240,000 clones, approximately 80% of which are singletons, and around 9.9% rests with the top ten. The sample consisted of peripheral blood. The source of these receptors is a woman at least 80 years old with acute or convalescent COVID-19. Both conserved end residues are part of each CDR3. The order of the fields is V gene, clone size, J gene, CDR3 length, D gene, CDR3 DNA, CDR3 protein. A D gene is named only where the DNA matches it firmly. Expanded clones are given a class, and other clones once, few, many or no size at all.

v_call: TRBV6-5
clone_size: -
j_call: TRBJ1-2
cdr3_length: 13
d_call: -
cdr3_nt: TGTGCCAGCACCGAGGGCTCTATAAATGGCTACACCTTC
cdr3_aa: CASTEGSINGYTF

v_call: TRBV5-4
clone_size: -
j_call: TRBJ2-7
cdr3_length: 14
d_call: -
cdr3_nt: TGTGCCAGCAGCGGCGACAGGTTACGCTACGAGCAGTACTTC
cdr3_aa: CASSGDRLRYEQYF

v_call: TRBV7-6
clone_size: few
j_call: TRBJ2-7
cdr3_length: 15
d_call: TRBD1
cdr3_nt: TGTGCCAGCAGCCTGACAGGGTCGAGCTCCTACGAGCAGTACTTC
cdr3_aa: CASSLTGSSSYEQYF

v_call: TRBV28
clone_size: -
j_call: TRBJ1-1
cdr3_length: 15
d_call: TRBD1
cdr3_nt: TGTGCCAGCAAGACAGGGCGAAGGACGAACACTGAAGCTTTCTTT
cdr3_aa: CASKTGRRTNTEAFF

v_call: TRBV3-1/TRBV3-2
clone_size: -
j_call: TRBJ2-4
cdr3_length: 17
d_call: TRBD2
cdr3_nt: TGTGCCAGCAGACCGGGGGGGCGGTATGGTACCAAAAACATTCAGTACTTC
cdr3_aa: CASRPGGRYGTKNIQYF

v_call: TRBV4-2
clone_size: -
j_call: TRBJ2-2
cdr3_length: 17
d_call: TRBD2
cdr3_nt: TGTGCCAGCAGCCAAGAAGGGCACGGCGGGGGCACCGGGGAGCTGTTTTTT
cdr3_aa: CASSQEGHGGGTGELFF

v_call: TRBV18
clone_size: once
j_call: TRBJ1-2
cdr3_length: 14
d_call: TRBD1
cdr3_nt: TGTGCCAGCTCCTACTTGGACAGGGAACATGGCTACACCTTC
cdr3_aa: CASSYLDREHGYTF

v_call: TRBV5-8
clone_size: -
j_call: TRBJ1-1
cdr3_length: 16
d_call: -
cdr3_nt: TGTGCCAGCAGCTTGCGGGTGGGGCCGGGGGGCACTGAAGCTTTCTTT
cdr3_aa: CASSLRVGPGGTEAFF

v_call: TRBV2
clone_size: -
j_call: TRBJ1-4
cdr3_length: 15
d_call: TRBD1
cdr3_nt: TGTGCCAGCAGGGCCGGGACAGGGCGTAATGAAAAACTGTTTTTT
cdr3_aa: CASRAGTGRNEKLFF

v_call: TRBV6-1
clone_size: -
j_call: TRBJ2-3
cdr3_length: 16
d_call: TRBD1
cdr3_nt: TGTGCCAGCAGTGCCCACAGGGGAACTAGCACAGATACGCAGTATTTT
cdr3_aa: CASSAHRGTSTDTQYF

v_call: TRBV19
clone_size: -
j_call: TRBJ1-1
cdr3_length: 15
d_call: -
cdr3_nt: TGTGCCAGTAGTATGGGGCCGGGGGTGAACACTGAAGCTTTCTTT
cdr3_aa: CASSMGPGVNTEAFF

v_call: TRBV29-1
clone_size: -
j_call: TRBJ2-7
cdr3_length: 13
d_call: TRBD1
cdr3_nt: TGCAGCGTCGGGACAGGGGGCTCCTACGAGCAGTACTTC
cdr3_aa: CSVGTGGSYEQYF

v_call: TRBV28
clone_size: -
j_call: TRBJ1-5
cdr3_length: 16
d_call: -
cdr3_nt: TGTGCCAGCAGCGTAACGGGCCAGGGCCTCAATCAGCCCCAGCATTTT
cdr3_aa: CASSVTGQGLNQPQHF

v_call: TRBV6-5
clone_size: -
j_call: TRBJ2-7
cdr3_length: 15
d_call: -
cdr3_nt: TGTGCCAGCCGCCCTTCGGACTTTGGCTCCTACGAGCAGTACTTC
cdr3_aa: CASRPSDFGSYEQYF

v_call: TRBV28
clone_size: -
j_call: TRBJ1-5
cdr3_length: 15
d_call: TRBD1
cdr3_nt: TGTGCCAGCAGCCTAGGACAGGGAAGCAATCAGCCCCAGCATTTT
cdr3_aa: CASSLGQGSNQPQHF

v_call: TRBV2
clone_size: -
j_call: TRBJ2-7
cdr3_length: 14
d_call: TRBD1
cdr3_nt: TGTGCCACCTCTCCTAGGACAGGGGGAGGCGAGCAGTACTTC
cdr3_aa: CATSPRTGGGEQYF

v_call: TRBV6-6
clone_size: once
j_call: TRBJ2-7
cdr3_length: 13
d_call: TRBD1
cdr3_nt: TGTGCCAGCAGGACAGGGGGCTCGTACGAGCAGTACTTC
cdr3_aa: CASRTGGSYEQYF

v_call: TRBV19
clone_size: -
j_call: TRBJ2-2
cdr3_length: 18
d_call: -
cdr3_nt: TGTGCCAGTAGTCGAGATACGCCCATTACCTTCAACACCGGGGAGCTGTTTTTT
cdr3_aa: CASSRDTPITFNTGELFF

v_call: TRBV25-1
clone_size: -
j_call: TRBJ1-3
cdr3_length: 16
d_call: -
cdr3_nt: TGTGCCAGCAGTGAATGGGCGGGCAACTCTGGAAACACCATATATTTT
cdr3_aa: CASSEWAGNSGNTIYF

v_call: TRBV27
clone_size: -
j_call: TRBJ2-1
cdr3_length: 11
d_call: -
cdr3_nt: TGTGCCAGCAGCCTCCGGAATGAGCAGTTCTTC
cdr3_aa: CASSLRNEQFF

v_call: TRBV28
clone_size: once
j_call: TRBJ1-1
cdr3_length: 12
d_call: -
cdr3_nt: TGTGCCAGCAGCCAACAGGGCCGTGAAGCTTTCTTT
cdr3_aa: CASSQQGREAFF

v_call: TRBV3-1/TRBV3-2
clone_size: -
j_call: TRBJ2-1
cdr3_length: 15
d_call: TRBD1
cdr3_nt: TGTGCCAGCAGCTTCTCGACAGGGACCTACAATGAGCAGTTCTTC
cdr3_aa: CASSFSTGTYNEQFF

v_call: TRBV5-6
clone_size: -
j_call: TRBJ2-7
cdr3_length: 15
d_call: TRBD2
cdr3_nt: TGTGCCAGCAGCTTGGTGGGGAGGGTCTCCTACGAGCAGTACTTC
cdr3_aa: CASSLVGRVSYEQYF

v_call: TRBV6-5
clone_size: -
j_call: TRBJ2-1
cdr3_length: 12
d_call: -
cdr3_nt: TGTGCCAGCAGTTACGGCGGGAATGAGCAGTTCTTC
cdr3_aa: CASSYGGNEQFF

v_call: TRBV6-6
clone_size: -
j_call: TRBJ2-3
cdr3_length: 15
d_call: TRBD1
cdr3_nt: TGTGCCAGCAGGCGCTACAGGGGGTACGCAGATACGCAGTATTTT
cdr3_aa: CASRRYRGYADTQYF

v_call: TRBV15
clone_size: -
j_call: TRBJ2-3
cdr3_length: 16
d_call: TRBD2
cdr3_nt: TGTGCCACCAGCAGAGATCTTCCGGGGGGGAGCGATACGCAGTATTTT
cdr3_aa: CATSRDLPGGSDTQYF

v_call: TRBV7-8
clone_size: -
j_call: TRBJ1-1
cdr3_length: 13
d_call: -
cdr3_nt: TGTGCCAGCAGCTTACAGGGTAGGGCTGAAGCTTTCTTT
cdr3_aa: CASSLQGRAEAFF

v_call: TRBV5-4
clone_size: few
j_call: TRBJ1-6
cdr3_length: 16
d_call: TRBD1
cdr3_nt: TGTGCCAGCAGCTTCACAGGGGGCGCTAAGAATTCACCCCTCCACTTT
cdr3_aa: CASSFTGGAKNSPLHF

v_call: TRBV4-1
clone_size: -
j_call: TRBJ2-2
cdr3_length: 17
d_call: TRBD1
cdr3_nt: TGCGCCAGCAGCCAGCTTGCACAGGGGGCGAACACCGGGGAGCTGTTTTTT
cdr3_aa: CASSQLAQGANTGELFF

v_call: TRBV28
clone_size: -
j_call: TRBJ2-7
cdr3_length: 14
d_call: -
cdr3_nt: TGTGCCAGCAGTTTCGGAGGGTCCCGGCGGGAGCAGTACTTC
cdr3_aa: CASSFGGSRREQYF

v_call: TRBV19
clone_size: -
j_call: TRBJ1-3
cdr3_length: 15
d_call: TRBD1
cdr3_nt: TGTGCCAGTAGTGAGGCCGGGACAGGGATGTACACCATATATTTT
cdr3_aa: CASSEAGTGMYTIYF

v_call: TRBV2
clone_size: -
j_call: TRBJ1-1
cdr3_length: 16
d_call: TRBD1
cdr3_nt: TGTGCCAGCGCCACAGGGACAGGGGAGAGGAACACTGAAGCTTTCTTT
cdr3_aa: CASATGTGERNTEAFF

v_call: TRBV5-4
clone_size: -
j_call: TRBJ2-1
cdr3_length: 15
d_call: TRBD2
cdr3_nt: TGTGCCAGCAGCCCCCAGCGGGGGGTCTACAATGAGCAGTTCTTC
cdr3_aa: CASSPQRGVYNEQFF

v_call: TRBV4-2
clone_size: -
j_call: TRBJ2-1
cdr3_length: 13
d_call: -
cdr3_nt: TGTGCCAGCAGCCAGGCGGTTAGGCGAGAGCAGTTCTTC
cdr3_aa: CASSQAVRREQFF

v_call: TRBV15
clone_size: -
j_call: TRBJ2-7
cdr3_length: 14
d_call: -
cdr3_nt: TGTGCCACCAGCAGGGGGGGAAGCTCCTACGAGCAGTACTTC
cdr3_aa: CATSRGGSSYEQYF

v_call: TRBV27
clone_size: once
j_call: TRBJ2-7
cdr3_length: 15
d_call: TRBD2
cdr3_nt: TGTGCCAGCAGTGGATTCGGGGGGGCTAGATCCGAGCAGTACTTC
cdr3_aa: CASSGFGGARSEQYF

v_call: TRBV28
clone_size: -
j_call: TRBJ1-5
cdr3_length: 17
d_call: TRBD1
cdr3_nt: TGTGCCAGCGGCGGGGGACAGGGGGCCTTGGGCAATCAGCCCCAGCATTTT
cdr3_aa: CASGGGQGALGNQPQHF

v_call: TRBV6-5
clone_size: few
j_call: TRBJ1-2
cdr3_length: 14
d_call: TRBD1
cdr3_nt: TGTGCCAGCACCCGGGACAGCGGCGCCTATGGCTACACCTTC
cdr3_aa: CASTRDSGAYGYTF

v_call: TRBV12-5
clone_size: -
j_call: TRBJ2-1
cdr3_length: 16
d_call: -
cdr3_nt: TGTGCTAGTGGTCCCTCAGGGGCAAGCTCCTACAATGAGCAGTTCTTC
cdr3_aa: CASGPSGASSYNEQFF

v_call: TRBV7-2
clone_size: few
j_call: TRBJ2-7
cdr3_length: 13
d_call: -
cdr3_nt: TGTGCCAGCAGCCCAGGGGTAGCCTACGAGCAGTACTTC
cdr3_aa: CASSPGVAYEQYF

v_call: TRBV18
clone_size: -
j_call: TRBJ1-1
cdr3_length: 13
d_call: -
cdr3_nt: TGTGCCAGCTCACCCCTAGGGAACACTGAAGCTTTCTTT
cdr3_aa: CASSPLGNTEAFF

v_call: TRBV2
clone_size: -
j_call: TRBJ1-5
cdr3_length: 15
d_call: -
cdr3_nt: TGTGCCACCTCGACGGGGGGGTTGGGCAATCAGCCCCAGCATTTT
cdr3_aa: CATSTGGLGNQPQHF

v_call: TRBV5-1
clone_size: -
j_call: TRBJ1-6
cdr3_length: 14
d_call: TRBD1
cdr3_nt: TGCGCCAGCAGCAGGGACAGGGGTAATTCACCCCTCCACTTT
cdr3_aa: CASSRDRGNSPLHF

v_call: TRBV10-3
clone_size: -
j_call: TRBJ2-5
cdr3_length: 14
d_call: -
cdr3_nt: TGTGCCATCGCGAGACATAGCTCAGGGGAGACCCAGTACTTC
cdr3_aa: CAIARHSSGETQYF

v_call: TRBV3-1/TRBV3-2
clone_size: once
j_call: TRBJ1-6
cdr3_length: 15
d_call: TRBD1
cdr3_nt: TGTGCCAGCAGCCAAGGGGACAGGCGTAATTCACCCCTCCACTTT
cdr3_aa: CASSQGDRRNSPLHF

v_call: TRBV18
clone_size: -
j_call: TRBJ1-2
cdr3_length: 14
d_call: -
cdr3_nt: TGTGCCAGCTCACCGGACGGGGAGGTGAGAGGCTACACCTTC
cdr3_aa: CASSPDGEVRGYTF

v_call: TRBV11-2
clone_size: once
j_call: TRBJ1-1
cdr3_length: 14
d_call: TRBD1
cdr3_nt: TGTGCCAGCAGCAAAGGGGACAGGGAAACTGAAGCTTTCTTT
cdr3_aa: CASSKGDRETEAFF

v_call: TRBV19
clone_size: -
j_call: TRBJ2-3
cdr3_length: 19
d_call: TRBD2
cdr3_nt: TGTGCCAGTAGTATACGGACTAGCGGGGGGGCCGGAGTCGCAGATACGCAGTATTTT
cdr3_aa: CASSIRTSGGAGVADTQYF

v_call: TRBV4-1
clone_size: -
j_call: TRBJ1-3
cdr3_length: 15
d_call: TRBD1
cdr3_nt: TGCGCCAGCAGCCCTCGGACAGGGTCTGGAAACACCATATATTTT
cdr3_aa: CASSPRTGSGNTIYF

v_call: TRBV9
clone_size: -
j_call: TRBJ2-1
cdr3_length: 16
d_call: TRBD2
cdr3_nt: TGTGCCAGCAGCGTAGAAGGTAGCGGGGTACCTGGTGAGCAGTTCTTC
cdr3_aa: CASSVEGSGVPGEQFF

v_call: TRBV5-1
clone_size: few
j_call: TRBJ2-3
cdr3_length: 16
d_call: TRBD1
cdr3_nt: TGCGCCAGCAGCCCCCAGACAGGGGGGGTCACAGATACGCAGTATTTT
cdr3_aa: CASSPQTGGVTDTQYF

v_call: TRBV4-2
clone_size: -
j_call: TRBJ2-3
cdr3_length: 16
d_call: TRBD2
cdr3_nt: TGTGCCAGCAGCCGACTGCTACTAGCGGACACAGATACGCAGTATTTT
cdr3_aa: CASSRLLLADTDTQYF